The present entry profiles one T cell receptor (beta chain) with its context. No antigen is known for it. The CDR3 is 18 amino acids. V was clipped by 8 bases and J by 6 bases; unmatched bases: 16. Looked up from germline, CDR1 is ENHRY and CDR2 is SYGVKD. The record originates from a study of CD4 T cells in relation to SARS-CoV-2 and coronaviruses. Study results and caveats: Crossreactive clones expanded significantly less to SARS-CoV-2 than monoreactive clones.

The assay was immunoSEQ multiplex PCR, and TCRdb's table has in-frame clones only and misses some. The sample includes some 40,000 clones, about three quarters of them seen just once. The chain carries TRBV10-3 and TRBJ2-2; TRBD2 agrees at 12 bases. The specimen sequenced was memory CD4+ T cells from PBMCs, cultured in vitro. The sequence was collected from an adult with COVID-19. CDR3 residues: CAIGGRNSSGRVSGELFF. For the CDR3, the DNA is TGTGCCATCGGGGGGCGAAACTCTAGCGGGAGGGTGTCCGGGGAGCTGTTTTTT.